This entry is about one T cell receptor beta chain. In this sample, this clone turned up a few times. What antigen it recognizes has not been identified. No clone much larger than this one lies a single base away; base qualities are absent. The sample contains more than one DNA sequence encoding this CDR3. Participants in the prospective study were aged roughly 18 to 90 years, lived in 24 United States geographic areas, and enrolled through a virtual design. To assign participants to cohorts, the prospective study relied on clinical history that participants themselves reported in a screening survey and a study questionnaire. Exposed participants were defined as having been in contact with someone with a PCR-confirmed or clinician-diagnosed COVID-19 case within 2 weeks of study entry. Each participant in the prospective study had whole blood, serum and a nasopharyngeal or oropharyngeal swab collected by mobile phlebotomists. Additional blood draws and questionnaires over an approximately 2-month period could optionally be provided by prospective study participants. Before DNA extraction, prospective study blood samples were shipped either frozen or at room temperature.

TCRbeta CDR3 regions were amplified from genomic DNA using the immunoSEQ Assay, a bias-controlled multiplex PCR. Regarding the original processing steps: Nucleated cell counts per sample were estimated from amplification of reference gene primers within the assay. Sequence reads were collapsed and filtered to measure the absolute abundance of every unique TCRbeta CDR3 rearrangement. Productive Simpson clonality was computed per sample as the square root of Simpson's diversity index over productive rearrangements. Not all clones reach the TCRdb copy of this immuneACCESS table, which keeps in-frame sequences only. Checked studies attribute under half of the gap to unresolved V genes and leave the rest unexplained. The D gene and trimming were derived from the DNA, and the V and J assignments and clone size from that table. Across this sample there are around 250,000 clones, with approximately 81% seen only once. Approximately 6.6% of the sample is held by the ten biggest clonotypes.

The data belong to a study of blood T cell repertoires in COVID-19 (dated by TCRdb to the early 2020s). Broadly, across the study: The collaborator samples originated in the United States, Italy and Spain and spanned the acute and convalescent phases of COVID-19. The material from the prospective study consisted of cDNA or gDNA derived from T cells, B-cell-depleted T cells, or PBMCs. Subjects who had been exposed to COVID-19, were actively infected with it, or had recovered from it provided the deeply sampled blood TCRbeta repertoires that made up the dataset. The repertoires were made available in a free public database intended to serve as a resource for research on the immune response to SARS-CoV-2. Samples came from the ongoing ImmuneRACE study (first 160 participants) plus 1,254 subjects from 6 global collaborators. Nearly every sample came with metadata listing a de-identified subject ID, COVID-19 status, age in years and sex. Where HLA class I and class II types were available, the types were taken from metadata supplied by the sample provider, not from assay-based typing. Study-level results and caveats: Clinical and demographic metadata were provided uncurated, with the amount varying by source and participant.

Based on the germline V gene, the CDR1 and CDR2 sequences are SGHRS and YFSETQ. Clipping removes 0 bases from V and 2 bases from J, with 2 as the unmatched junction base count. The cysteine opens and the phenylalanine closes a CDR3 of 16 amino acids. The retained sequence is limited to the CDR3, 48 bases, with the frame set at the first base. This TCR was recovered from a woman aged 50 to 60 who had been exposed to COVID-19. This sequence uses TRBV5-1 and TRBJ2-1, and TRBD2 aligns with 10 junction nucleotides. The sequenced sample was PBMCs or T cells enriched from blood (not recorded which). The DNA sequence is as follows: TGCGCCAGCAGCTTGGGGCTAGCGGGGGCCTACAATGAGCAGTTCTTC. It translates as CASSLGLAGAYNEQFF.